This T cell receptor beta chain was recovered during a study of blood T cell repertoires in COVID-19 (dated by TCRdb to the early 2020s). Looking at the study overall: Samples covering the acute and convalescent phases of COVID-19 were provided by collaborators in the United States, Italy and Spain. Samples were obtained from the ongoing ImmuneRACE study (first 160 participants) and from about 1,300 subjects provided by 6 global collaborators. Subjects who had been exposed to COVID-19, were actively infected with it, or had recovered from it provided the deeply sampled blood TCRbeta repertoires that made up the dataset. Nearly every sample came with metadata listing a de-identified subject ID, COVID-19 status, age in years and sex. Where available, HLA class I and class II types were obtained from metadata supplied by the sample provider rather than from assay-based typing. The repertoires were released in a freely available public database meant as a resource for research on the immune response to SARS-CoV-2. The material from the prospective study consisted of cDNA or gDNA derived from T cells, B-cell-depleted T cells, or PBMCs. What the work shows at the level of the full study, not this receptor alone: The amount of clinical and demographic metadata varied by source and participant and was provided uncurated.

This clone was recorded only once. Its specific antigen is unknown. No base qualities exist here, and no much larger clone lies one base off it. V loses 2 bases of germline sequence and J loses 6 bases, and the interval between the two ends is 13 bases. The germline V gene encodes CDR1 MNHEY and CDR2 SVGAGI. CDR3 length: 14 amino acids, cysteine to phenylalanine. Here the CDR3 DNA is all that survives: 42 bases in frame from base 1. Collaborating institutions collected whole blood in K2EDTA tubes following their own protocols. Collaborator samples were shipped for TCRbeta analysis as frozen whole blood, isolated PBMCs, or DNA extracted from either sample type. TCRbeta CDR3 regions were amplified from genomic DNA by means of the immunoSEQ Assay, a bias-controlled multiplex PCR. In the original analysis: The number of nucleated cells in each sample was estimated from the amplification of reference gene primers within the assay. To quantify the absolute abundance of each unique TCRbeta CDR3 rearrangement, sequence reads were collapsed and filtered. Productive Simpson clonality was computed per sample as the square root of Simpson's diversity index over productive rearrangements. This immuneACCESS table, as held by TCRdb, lists in-frame sequences with V and J called but not all clones. Of the missing ones, under half trace to an unresolved V gene in checked studies; the others have no known cause. V, J and clone size are taken as reported in that table, and D and trimming were inferred from the DNA itself. In all, the sample holds around 58,000 clones, and approximately 90% of those were seen once. The ten largest account for over 13% of the sample.

Sequences were obtained from peripheral blood. This chain is built from TRBV6-5 and TRBJ1-2; perhaps TRBD1 is the D gene, with 6 bases matching. This TCR came from a human donor with active COVID-19. The donor label of this sample is uncertain. The CDR3 corresponds to CASSYGGGGNGYTF. The sequenced DNA is TGTGCCAGCAGTTACGGGGGAGGGGGGAATGGCTACACCTTC.